This TCR beta chain was sequenced in a study of early stage breast cancer tumors. Study-wide background: About 80% of the 16 invasive tumors were ER+, PR+ and HER2-. Each sample averaged around 9.4-fold read coverage.

Germline V gene lookup returns CDR1 SQVTM and CDR2 ANQGSEA. The J segment lost 2 bases and the V segment lost 6 bases, leaving 5 bases of the junction unmatched. The CDR3 runs 15 residues. In this sample, this clone turned up a few times. No antigen is known for it. Measured with immunoSEQ multiplex PCR; TCRdb has only the in-frame clones, and not every one. The data show about 36,000 clones, with over 70% seen just once and roughly 7.4% held by the top ten. Study-wide findings and caveats: Enriched TCRB sequences shared across patients were mostly commonly generated sequences. In about 85% of the 16 patients, blood comparison separated tumor from normal breast.

The V and J genes are TRBV29-1 and TRBJ2-2, with 11 bases matching TRBD1. The sequence was collected from a person between 55 and 69 years old with breast cancer. The sequenced sample consisted of blood. The chain's CDR3 is CSVWDRGGNTGELFF. CDR3 sequence (DNA): TGCAGCGTCTGGGACAGGGGGGGTAACACCGGGGAGCTGTTTTTT.